This T cell receptor beta chain was identified in a study of patients and donors after allogeneic stem cell transplantation. This clonotype was recorded a few times. J lost 5 bases, V lost 4 bases, and 5 bases had no gene match. Germline-derived CDR1 and CDR2 are MNHEY and SVGAGI. This CDR3 has 14 residues. TCRdb independently ran MiXCR on the RT-PCR reads; one entry per CDR3 protein. The sample holds 150,000 to 200,000 distinct CDR3 sequences, around 28% seen once. The sequenced material came from blood, either unsorted or a sorted T cell fraction (not recorded which). The chain uses TRBV6-5 and TRBJ1-5, with 7 bases fitting TRBD1. The TCR sequence derives from a human donor who was either an allogeneic HSCT recipient or a stem cell or donor lymphocyte infusion donor (not recorded which). It is not recorded whose cells these are; they may come from a transplant donor. The DNA of the CDR3 is TGTGCCAGCAGTTTATACAGGGGAGATCAGCCCCAGCATTTT. Amino acid sequence: CASSLYRGDQPQHF.